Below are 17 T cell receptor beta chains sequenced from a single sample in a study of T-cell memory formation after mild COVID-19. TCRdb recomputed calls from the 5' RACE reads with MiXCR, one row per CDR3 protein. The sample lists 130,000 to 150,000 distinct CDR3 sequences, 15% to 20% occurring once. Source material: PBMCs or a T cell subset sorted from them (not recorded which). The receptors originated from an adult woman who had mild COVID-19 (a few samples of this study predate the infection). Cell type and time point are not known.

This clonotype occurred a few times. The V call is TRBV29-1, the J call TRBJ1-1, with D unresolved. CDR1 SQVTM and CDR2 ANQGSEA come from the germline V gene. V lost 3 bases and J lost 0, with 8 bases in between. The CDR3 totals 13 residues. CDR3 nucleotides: TGCAGCGTTGATAAGAGATTGAACACTGAAGCTTTCTTT. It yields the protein CSVDKRLNTEAFF. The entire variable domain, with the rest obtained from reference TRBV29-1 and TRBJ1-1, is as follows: SAVISQKPSRDICQRGTSLTIQCQVDSQVTMMFWYRQQPGQSLTLIATANQGSEATYESGFVIDKFPISRPNLTFSTLTVSNMSPEDSSIYLCSVDKRLNTEAFFGQGTRLTVV.

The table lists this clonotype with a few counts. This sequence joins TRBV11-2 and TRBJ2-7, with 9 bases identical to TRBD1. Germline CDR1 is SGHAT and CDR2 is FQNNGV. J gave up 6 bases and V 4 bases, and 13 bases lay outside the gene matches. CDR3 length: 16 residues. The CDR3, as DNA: TGTGCCAGCAGCTCCGAGCCCGGGACAGGGTACCGCGAGCAGTACTTC. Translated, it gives CASSSEPGTGYREQYF.

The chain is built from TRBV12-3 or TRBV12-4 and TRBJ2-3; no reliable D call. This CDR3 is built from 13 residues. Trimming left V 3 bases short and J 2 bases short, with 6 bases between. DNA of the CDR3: TGTGCCAGCAGTTTCCCAGCCACAGATACGCAGTATTTT. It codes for CASSFPATDTQYF.

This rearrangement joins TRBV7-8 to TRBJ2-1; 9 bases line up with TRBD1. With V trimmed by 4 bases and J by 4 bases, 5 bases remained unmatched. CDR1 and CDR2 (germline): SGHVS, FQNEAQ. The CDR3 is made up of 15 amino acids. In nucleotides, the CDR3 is TGTGCCAGCAGCTCCCTAGGGACAGGGTACAATGAGCAGTTCTTC. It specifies CASSSLGTGYNEQFF.

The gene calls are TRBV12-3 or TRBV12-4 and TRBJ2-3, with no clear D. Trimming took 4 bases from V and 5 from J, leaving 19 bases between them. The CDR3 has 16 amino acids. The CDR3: CASSWGRTGSGDTQYF. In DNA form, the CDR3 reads TGTGCCAGCAGTTGGGGTCGAACCGGGTCTGGAGATACGCAGTATTTT.

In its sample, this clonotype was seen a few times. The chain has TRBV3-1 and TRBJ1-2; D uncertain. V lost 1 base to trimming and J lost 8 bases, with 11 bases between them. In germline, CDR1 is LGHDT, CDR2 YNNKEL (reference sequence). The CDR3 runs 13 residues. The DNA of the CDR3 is TGTGCCAGCAGCCAAGCTGGAGTCGGGGGCTACACCTTC. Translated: CASSQAGVGGYTF.

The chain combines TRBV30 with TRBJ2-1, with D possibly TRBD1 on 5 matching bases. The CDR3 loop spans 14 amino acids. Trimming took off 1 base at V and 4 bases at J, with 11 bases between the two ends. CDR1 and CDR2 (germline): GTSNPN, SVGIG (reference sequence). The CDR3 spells CAWSEGSQYNEQFF. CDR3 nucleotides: TGTGCCTGGAGTGAGGGGTCCCAATACAATGAGCAGTTCTTC.

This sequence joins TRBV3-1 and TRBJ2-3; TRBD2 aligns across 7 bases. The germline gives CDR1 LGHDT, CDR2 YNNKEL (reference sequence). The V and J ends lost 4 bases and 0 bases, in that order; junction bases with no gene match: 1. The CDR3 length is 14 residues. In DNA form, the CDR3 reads TGTGCCAGCAGCCGTAGCGGGAGCACAGATACGCAGTATTTT. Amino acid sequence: CASSRSGSTDTQYF.

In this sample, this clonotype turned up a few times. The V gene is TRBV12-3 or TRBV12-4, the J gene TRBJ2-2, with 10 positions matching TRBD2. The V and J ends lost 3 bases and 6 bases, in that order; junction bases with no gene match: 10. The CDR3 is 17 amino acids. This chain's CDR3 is CASSFGGLASFAGELFF. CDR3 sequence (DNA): TGTGCCAGCAGTTTTGGGGGACTAGCGTCCTTCGCCGGGGAGCTGTTTTTT.

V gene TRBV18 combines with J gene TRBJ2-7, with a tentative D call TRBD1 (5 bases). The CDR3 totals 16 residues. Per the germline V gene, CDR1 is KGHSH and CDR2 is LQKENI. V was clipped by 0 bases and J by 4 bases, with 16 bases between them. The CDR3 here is CASSPPNYSGPYEQYF. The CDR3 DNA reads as TGTGCCAGCTCACCACCGAATTATTCAGGGCCTTACGAGCAGTACTTC.

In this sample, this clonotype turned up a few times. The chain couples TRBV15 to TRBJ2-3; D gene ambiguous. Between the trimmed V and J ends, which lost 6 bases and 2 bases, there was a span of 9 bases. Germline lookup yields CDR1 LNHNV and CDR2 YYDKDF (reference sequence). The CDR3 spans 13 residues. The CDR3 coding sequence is TGTGCCACCAGTGGCGGTGACACAGATACGCAGTATTTT. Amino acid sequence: CATSGGDTDTQYF.

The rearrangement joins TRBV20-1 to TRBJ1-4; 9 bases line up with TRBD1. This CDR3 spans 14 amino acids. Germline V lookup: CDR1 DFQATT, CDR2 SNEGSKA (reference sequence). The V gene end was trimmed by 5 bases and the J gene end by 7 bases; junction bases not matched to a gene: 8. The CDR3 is CSASFGTGPEKLFF. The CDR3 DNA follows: TGCAGTGCTTCCTTCGGGACAGGGCCTGAAAAACTGTTTTTT.

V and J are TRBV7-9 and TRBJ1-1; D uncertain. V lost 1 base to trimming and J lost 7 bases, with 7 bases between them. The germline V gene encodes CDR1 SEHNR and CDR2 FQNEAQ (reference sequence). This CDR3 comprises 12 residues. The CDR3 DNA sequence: TGTGCCAGCAGCTTAGACGACGGTGAAGCTTTCTTT. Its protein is CASSLDDGEAFF.

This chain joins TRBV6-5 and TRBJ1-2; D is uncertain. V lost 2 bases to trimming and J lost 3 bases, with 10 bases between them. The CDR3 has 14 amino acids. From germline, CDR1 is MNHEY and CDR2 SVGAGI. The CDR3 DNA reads TGTGCCAGCAGTTACCAGGAAGATGACTATGGCTACACCTTC. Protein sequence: CASSYQEDDYGYTF.

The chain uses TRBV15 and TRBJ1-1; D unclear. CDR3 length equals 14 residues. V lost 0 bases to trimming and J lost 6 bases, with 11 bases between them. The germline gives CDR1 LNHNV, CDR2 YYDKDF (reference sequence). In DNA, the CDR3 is TGTGCCACCAGCAGAGATCAAGGAGCGGCTGAAGCTTTCTTT. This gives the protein CATSRDQGAAEAFF.

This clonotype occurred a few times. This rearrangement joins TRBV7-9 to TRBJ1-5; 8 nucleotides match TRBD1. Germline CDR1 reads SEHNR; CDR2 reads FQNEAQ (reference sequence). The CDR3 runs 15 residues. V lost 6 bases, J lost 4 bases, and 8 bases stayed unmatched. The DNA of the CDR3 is TGTGCCAGCAGTCGCACAGGGGGTGCTAATCAGCCCCAGCATTTT. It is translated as CASSRTGGANQPQHF.

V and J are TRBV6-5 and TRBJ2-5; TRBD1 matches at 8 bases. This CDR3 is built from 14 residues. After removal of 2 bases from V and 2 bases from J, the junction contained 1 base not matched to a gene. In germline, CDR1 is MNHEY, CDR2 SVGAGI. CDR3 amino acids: CASSYDRGQETQYF. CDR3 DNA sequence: TGTGCCAGCAGTTACGACAGGGGTCAAGAGACCCAGTACTTC.